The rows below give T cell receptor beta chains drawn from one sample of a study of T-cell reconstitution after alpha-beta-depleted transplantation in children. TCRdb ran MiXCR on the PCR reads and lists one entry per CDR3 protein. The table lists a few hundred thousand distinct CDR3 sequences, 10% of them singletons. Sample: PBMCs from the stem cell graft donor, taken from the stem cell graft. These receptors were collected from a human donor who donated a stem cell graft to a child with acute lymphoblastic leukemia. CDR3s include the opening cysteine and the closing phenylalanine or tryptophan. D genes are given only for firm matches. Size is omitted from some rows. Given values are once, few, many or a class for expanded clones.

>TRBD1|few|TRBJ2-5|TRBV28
TGTGCCAGCACCCCCCGACAGGGCGGGGAGACCCAGTACTTC
CASTPRQGGETQYF
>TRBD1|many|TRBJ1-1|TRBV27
TGTGCCAGCAGTTTATGGGTCGGGCAGGGGGCACCGAACACTGAAGCTTTCTTT
CASSLWVGQGAPNTEAFF
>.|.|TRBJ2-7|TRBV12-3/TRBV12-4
TGTGCCAGCAGTTTTTGGGGGGCTAGCGGAGATTACGAGCAGTACTTC
CASSFWGASGDYEQYF
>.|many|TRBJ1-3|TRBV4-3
TGCGCCAGCAGCCAGACGACAGCTGGAAACACCATATATTTT
CASSQTTAGNTIYF
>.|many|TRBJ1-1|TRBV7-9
TGTGCCAGCAGCTTAGATTCGAACACTGAAGCTTTCTTT
CASSLDSNTEAFF
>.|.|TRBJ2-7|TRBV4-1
TGCGCCAGCAGCCAAGATCCGTATAACGAGCAGTACTTC
CASSQDPYNEQYF
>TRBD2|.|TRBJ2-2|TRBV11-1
TGTGCCAGCAGCTTCCCCCTGGGCGAGCGGGAGGGCCACGACACCGGGGAGCTGTTTTTT
CASSFPLGEREGHDTGELFF
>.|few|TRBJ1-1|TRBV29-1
TGCAGCGTTGAAGGAAGGGTGGGCACTGAAGCTTTCTTT
CSVEGRVGTEAFF
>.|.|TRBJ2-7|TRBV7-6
TGTGCCAGCAGCTCGAAATTTTACGAGCAGTACTTC
CASSSKFYEQYF
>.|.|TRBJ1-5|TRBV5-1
TGCGCCAGCAGCCATGATAGCAATCAGCCCCAGCATTTC
CASSHDSNQPQHF
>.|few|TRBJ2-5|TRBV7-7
TGTGCTAGCAGCTTAGCGAGTTGGGAGACCCAGTACTTC
CASSLASWETQYF
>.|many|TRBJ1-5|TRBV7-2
TGTGCCAGCAGCTTAGCAGGAGGGGCTAGGCCCCAGCATTTT
CASSLAGGARPQHF
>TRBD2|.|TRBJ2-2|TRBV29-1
TGCAGCGTCCTAGCGGGAGGGCTCACCGGGGAGCTGTTTTTT
CSVLAGGLTGELFF
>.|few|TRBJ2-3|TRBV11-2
TGTGCCAGCAGCGTCCGACTAAGAGATACGCAGTATTTT
CASSVRLRDTQYF
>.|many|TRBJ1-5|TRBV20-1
TGCAGTGCTAGGGCGGGGAATCAGCCCCAGCATTTT
CSARAGNQPQHF
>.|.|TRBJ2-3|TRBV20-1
TGCAGTCCCCTTAGGGCGAGCACAGATACGCAGTATTTT
CSPLRASTDTQYF
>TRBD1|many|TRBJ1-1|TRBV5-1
TGCGCCAGCAGCTCGTTCGGACAGGGCCCGAACACTGAAGCTTTCTTT
CASSSFGQGPNTEAFF
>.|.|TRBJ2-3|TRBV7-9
TGTGCCAGCAGCTGGGACACGGCGCGCACAGATACGCAGTATTTT
CASSWDTARTDTQYF
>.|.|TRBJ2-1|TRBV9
TGTGCCAGCAGCTTTACTTGGAGGAGCGGGCCAGGGAGTTACAATGAGCAGTTCTTC
CASSFTWRSGPGSYNEQFF
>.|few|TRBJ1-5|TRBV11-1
TGTGCCAGCAGCTTCGGGGTTAATCAGCCCCAGCATTTT
CASSFGVNQPQHF
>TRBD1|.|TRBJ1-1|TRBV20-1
TGCAGTGCTGGACAGGGGGAGCCTGAAGCTTTCTTT
CSAGQGEPEAFF
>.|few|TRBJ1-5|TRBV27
TGTGCCAGCAGTTTACGTGGGAAGGATCAGCCCCAGCATTTT
CASSLRGKDQPQHF
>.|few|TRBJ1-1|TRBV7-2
TGTGCCAGCAGCCCTTTGGCAGGAGGTGGCACTGAAGCTTTCTTT
CASSPLAGGGTEAFF
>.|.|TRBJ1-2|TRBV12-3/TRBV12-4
TGTGCCAGCAGTGAGACCCGGGACGGAAGGGGTGGCTACACCTTC
CASSETRDGRGGYTF
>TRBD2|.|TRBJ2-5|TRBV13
TGTGCCAGCAGCTTAGGCCCGGCGGGAGCCATTTCAGAGACCCAGTACTTC
CASSLGPAGAISETQYF
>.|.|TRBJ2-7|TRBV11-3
TGTGCCAGCAGCTCAGGAGCCGGGACGCCATACGAGCAGTACTTC
CASSSGAGTPYEQYF
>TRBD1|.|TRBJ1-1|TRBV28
TGTGCCAGCAGTTTATGGGGACAGGAGGGGACTGAAGCTTTCTTT
CASSLWGQEGTEAFF
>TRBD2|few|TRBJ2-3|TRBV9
TGTGCCAGCAGCGTACCTCGAGGTGATGAACTAGCGGGACCAGATACGCAGTATTTT
CASSVPRGDELAGPDTQYF
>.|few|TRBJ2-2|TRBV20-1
TGCAGTGCTAGGTCCGGGTCCTTCTCGAGAACCGGGGAGCTGTTTTTT
CSARSGSFSRTGELFF
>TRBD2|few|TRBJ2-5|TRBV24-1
TGTGCCACCAGTGATCGCTCCGGGGGGAGGGAGACCCAGTACTTC
CATSDRSGGRETQYF
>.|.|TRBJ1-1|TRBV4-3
TGCGCCAGCAGCCATTACTTGGAGATGAACACTGAAGCTTTCTTT
CASSHYLEMNTEAFF
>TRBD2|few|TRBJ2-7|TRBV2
TGTGCCAGCAGTATGGCTAGCGGGGCCTATAAAATATCCTACGAGCAGTACTTC
CASSMASGAYKISYEQYF
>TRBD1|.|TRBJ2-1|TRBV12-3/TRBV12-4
TGTGCCAGCAGTTTAGCGCCCGCAGGGGGCTCCTCCGGGGAGCAGTTCTTC
CASSLAPAGGSSGEQFF
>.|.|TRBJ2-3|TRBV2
TGTGCCAGCAGTGAAGGGGGCTATATGCAGCATGTAGATACGCAGTATTTT
CASSEGGYMQHVDTQYF
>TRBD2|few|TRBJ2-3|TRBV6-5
TGTGCCAGCAGTTACTCGAACCCACGACTAGCGTCAGATACGCAGTATTTT
CASSYSNPRLASDTQYF
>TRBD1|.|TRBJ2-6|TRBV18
TGTGCCAGCTCACCAGGACTTCGACAGGGCAAATCTCTCGATGGGGCCAACGTCCTGACTTTC
CASSPGLRQGKSLDGANVLTF
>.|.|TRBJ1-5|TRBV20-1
TGCAGTGCTAGAGGGGGCGAGGGGTTCAATCAGCCCCAGCATTTT
CSARGGEGFNQPQHF
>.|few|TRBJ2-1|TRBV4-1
TGCGCCAGCAGCCAAGAAACGAGTGGCAGTACCTACAATGAGCAGTTCTTC
CASSQETSGSTYNEQFF
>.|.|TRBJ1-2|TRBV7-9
TGTGCCAGCAGCTTAGAGGCGTCGGGGGGCTACACCTTC
CASSLEASGGYTF
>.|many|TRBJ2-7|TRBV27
TGTGCCAGTCACGACGGTTCCTACGAGCAGTACTTC
CASHDGSYEQYF
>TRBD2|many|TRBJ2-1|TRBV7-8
TGTGCCAGCAGCTTACCGGGAGGCGGGGATGAGCAGTTCTTC
CASSLPGGGDEQFF
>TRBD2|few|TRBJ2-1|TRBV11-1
TGTGCCAGCAGCCCCGCCTGGGGCGGGAGCGGCAAGGCTGCCTACAATGAGCAGTTCTTC
CASSPAWGGSGKAAYNEQFF
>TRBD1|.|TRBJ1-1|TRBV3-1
TGTGCCAGCAGTTACGGGACAGGGGTAACTGAAGCTTTCTTT
CASSYGTGVTEAFF
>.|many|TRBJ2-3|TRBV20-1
TGCAGTGGATACACAGATACGCAGTATTTT
CSGYTDTQYF
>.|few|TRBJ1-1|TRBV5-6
TGTGCCAGCAGCTTGTGGAGCACTGAAGCTTTCTTT
CASSLWSTEAFF
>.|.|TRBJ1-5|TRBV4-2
TGTGCCAGCAGCCAAGATATACAGCAGCCCCAGCATTTT
CASSQDIQQPQHF
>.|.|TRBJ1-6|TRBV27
TGTGCCAGCAGTTTAGCGCCGGGTTCGTGGAATTCACCCCTCCACTTT
CASSLAPGSWNSPLHF
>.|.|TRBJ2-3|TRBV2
TGTGCCAGCAGAACACAGGAGGCAGATACGCAGTATTTT
CASRTQEADTQYF
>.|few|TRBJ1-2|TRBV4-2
TGTGCCAGCAGCCAAGATAGGGACCCGATGGGTGGCTACACCTTC
CASSQDRDPMGGYTF
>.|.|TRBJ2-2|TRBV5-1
TGCGCCAGCAGCTTAACTATTGATGGGGAGCTGTTTTTT
CASSLTIDGELFF
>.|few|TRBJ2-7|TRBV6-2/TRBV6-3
TGTGCCAGCAGTTACCCGACAGTTACCTACGAGCAGTACTTC
CASSYPTVTYEQYF
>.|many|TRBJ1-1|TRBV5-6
TGTGCCAGCAGCTATCAGGCAAACACTGAAGCTTTCTTT
CASSYQANTEAFF
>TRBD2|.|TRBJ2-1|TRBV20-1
TGCAGTGCCCAGACTAGCGGGAGTTCCAATGAGCAGTTCTTC
CSAQTSGSSNEQFF
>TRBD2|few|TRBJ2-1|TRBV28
TGTGCCAGCAGTTCACTAGCGGACGATTACAATGAGCAGTTCTTC
CASSSLADDYNEQFF
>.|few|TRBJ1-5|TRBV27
TGTGCCAGCAGTTCGGATCGGAGTCAGCCCCAGCATTTT
CASSSDRSQPQHF
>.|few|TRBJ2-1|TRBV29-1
TGCAGCTCCCGGGAACAGGGCACTAATGAGCAGTTCTTC
CSSREQGTNEQFF
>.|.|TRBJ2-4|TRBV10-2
TGCGCCAGCAGTGCGGGGATTTTGAGGGAGTGGGGCATTCAGTACTTC
CASSAGILREWGIQYF
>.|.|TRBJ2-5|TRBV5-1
TGCGCCAGCAGCTTGCCGGGAGCGGAGACCCAGTACTTC
CASSLPGAETQYF
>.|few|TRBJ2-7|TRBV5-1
TGCGCCAGCAGCCCGGAGGACAGCTCGACTGTAGGGGGGTACTTC
CASSPEDSSTVGGYF